This is a list of T cell receptor beta chains from one sample in a study of cytomegalovirus exposure and HLA in healthy donors. Repertoires were generated with immunoSEQ multiplex PCR, while TCRdb's copy carries only in-frame clones and drops some. The table has about 140,000 clones, more than 70% seen once. Sequenced input: PBMCs. Source of these receptors: a male donor in good health and CMV-seronegative. CDR3s include the opening cysteine and the closing phenylalanine or tryptophan. D genes are given only for firm matches. Size is omitted from some rows. Given values are once, few, many or a class for expanded clones.

D gene	V gene	clone size	J gene	CDR3 protein	CDR3 DNA
TRBD1	TRBV19	once	TRBJ1-1	CASSIQGVPEAFF	TGTGCCAGTAGTATACAGGGGGTTCCTGAAGCTTTCTTT
.	TRBV10-1	.	TRBJ2-1	CASSEDTSSNEQFF	TGCGCCAGCAGTGAGGACACTAGCTCCAATGAGCAGTTCTTC
.	TRBV9	.	TRBJ1-4	CASSVGGPNEKLFF	TGTGCCAGCAGCGTAGGGGGGCCCAATGAAAAACTGTTTTTT
.	TRBV19	.	TRBJ2-7	CASSNYGQSIEQYF	TGTGCCAGTAGTAACTACGGACAATCTATCGAGCAGTACTTC
.	TRBV5-1	few	TRBJ2-7	CASSFQENYEQYF	TGCGCCAGCAGCTTTCAGGAAAACTACGAGCAGTACTTC
TRBD1	TRBV7-9	once	TRBJ2-5	CASSSTGVETQYF	TGTGCCAGCAGCTCGACAGGGGTCGAGACCCAGTACTTC
.	TRBV5-1	.	TRBJ1-4	CASSPQGRSNEKLFF	TGCGCCAGCAGCCCCCAGGGGAGATCTAATGAAAAACTGTTTTTT
.	TRBV29-1	once	TRBJ1-3	CSAPQSYSGNTIYF	TGCAGCGCCCCACAGAGTTACTCTGGAAACACCATATATTTT
.	TRBV6-1	.	TRBJ2-7	CATTENNYEQYF	TGTGCCACAACGGAGAACAACTACGAGCAGTACTTC
TRBD1	TRBV5-1	once	TRBJ1-1	CASNDQTGRTEAFF	TGCGCCAGCAATGACCAGACAGGGAGGACTGAAGCTTTCTTT
TRBD1	TRBV18	.	TRBJ1-2	CASSPPMGQGADGYTF	TGTGCCAGCTCACCACCGATGGGACAGGGGGCGGATGGCTACACCTTC
TRBD1	TRBV7-2	once	TRBJ2-6	CASSQRPGGPSGANVLTF	TGTGCCAGCAGCCAGCGTCCAGGGGGCCCCTCTGGGGCCAACGTCCTGACTTTC
.	TRBV4-3	.	TRBJ2-7	CASSQDTHLASGYEQYF	TGCGCCAGCAGCCAAGATACCCACCTAGCGTCGGGCTACGAGCAGTACTTC
TRBD1	TRBV28	.	TRBJ1-1	CASTPLGLRQGSTEAFF	TGTGCCAGCACCCCTTTGGGCCTACGACAGGGGAGCACTGAAGCTTTCTTT
.	TRBV7-2	.	TRBJ2-1	CASSLAWAKLAYNEQFF	TGTGCCAGCAGCTTAGCGTGGGCCAAATTGGCATACAATGAGCAGTTCTTC
.	TRBV7-8	.	TRBJ2-3	CASSRETGLDTQYF	TGTGCCAGCAGCCGCGAAACAGGGTTAGATACGCAGTATTTT
.	TRBV7-9	.	TRBJ2-7	CASSLIGSSYEQYF	TGTGCCAGCAGCTTAATCGGGAGCTCCTACGAGCAGTACTTC
TRBD2	TRBV4-2	.	TRBJ2-7	CASSQRAGGPYEQYF	TGTGCCAGCAGCCAACGAGCGGGGGGGCCATACGAGCAGTACTTC
.	TRBV6-5	.	TRBJ1-5	CASSDQEAQPQHF	TGTGCCAGCAGTGACCAGGAGGCTCAGCCCCAGCATTTT
.	TRBV7-9	few	TRBJ1-1	CASSPRGTLNTEAFF	TGTGCCAGCAGTCCCAGAGGGACATTGAACACTGAAGCTTTCTTT
.	TRBV5-1	.	TRBJ2-2	CASSLGSGDTGELFF	TGCGCCAGCAGCTTGGGCTCAGGGGACACCGGGGAGCTGTTTTTT
TRBD1	TRBV19	.	TRBJ1-6	CASSQGGSSYNSPLHF	TGTGCCAGTAGTCAGGGGGGAAGCTCCTATAATTCACCCCTCCACTTT
.	TRBV5-4	few	TRBJ1-6	CASSDSPLYSNSPLHF	TGTGCCAGCAGCGATTCACCGTTGTACAGTAATTCACCCCTCCACTTT
TRBD2	TRBV5-1	.	TRBJ2-3	CASSPSGGASDTQYF	TGCGCCAGCAGCCCTAGCGGGGGGGCCTCAGATACGCAGTATTTT
.	TRBV6-5	few	TRBJ2-7	CASIGQLDEQYF	TGTGCCAGCATTGGGCAGCTGGACGAGCAGTACTTC
.	TRBV4-1	few	TRBJ1-2	CASSQGGGPGLYYGYTF	TGCGCCAGCAGCCAAGGTGGAGGGCCAGGGTTGTACTATGGCTACACCTTC
.	TRBV2	.	TRBJ2-7	CASRRGTTDSYEQYF	TGTGCCAGCAGGAGGGGGACTACAGACTCCTACGAGCAGTACTTC
.	TRBV9	.	TRBJ2-3	CASSVGDTWTDTQYF	TGTGCCAGCAGCGTGGGAGATACTTGGACAGATACGCAGTATTTT
TRBD1	TRBV7-8	.	TRBJ1-2	CASSPRQGASYGYTF	TGTGCCAGCAGCCCGCGACAGGGGGCCAGCTATGGCTACACCTTC
.	TRBV2	.	TRBJ1-1	CASSEEGTEAFF	TGTGCCAGCAGTGAAGAGGGGACTGAAGCTTTCTTT
.	TRBV4-1	.	TRBJ2-1	CASSQGRVPSYNEQFF	TGCGCCAGCAGCCAAGGGAGGGTACCCTCCTACAATGAGCAGTTCTTC
TRBD2	TRBV27	.	TRBJ2-2	CASSLLGRDTGELFF	TGTGCCAGCAGTTTGTTGGGGAGGGACACCGGGGAGCTGTTTTTT
.	TRBV10-1	many	TRBJ1-1	CASSESRATEAFF	TGCGCCAGCAGTGAGTCCAGGGCCACTGAAGCTTTCTTT
TRBD2	TRBV7-8	.	TRBJ2-5	CASSLRREYQETQYF	TGTGCCAGCAGCTTAAGGCGGGAGTACCAAGAGACCCAGTACTTC
TRBD2	TRBV19	.	TRBJ2-7	CASSPSAPGGYEQYF	TGTGCCAGTAGTCCCTCAGCCCCGGGGGGCTACGAGCAGTACTTC
TRBD1	TRBV18	.	TRBJ2-1	CASSTLGSRDRPGDEQFF	TGTGCCAGCTCAACCCTAGGGTCTCGGGACAGGCCGGGCGATGAGCAGTTCTTC
TRBD2	TRBV29-1	.	TRBJ2-5	CSVLSGGARETQYF	TGCAGCGTACTTAGCGGGGGGGCCCGGGAGACCCAGTACTTC
.	TRBV5-6	.	TRBJ1-1	CASSWTNTEAFF	TGTGCCAGCAGCTGGACAAACACTGAAGCTTTCTTT
.	TRBV7-2	.	TRBJ1-5	CASSSQGVNQPQHF	TGTGCCAGCAGCTCTCAAGGGGTAAATCAGCCCCAGCATTTT
.	TRBV7-9	.	TRBJ1-1	CASSFLGVGTEAFF	TGTGCCAGCAGCTTCCTCGGGGTGGGGACTGAAGCTTTCTTT
TRBD2	TRBV7-2	.	TRBJ2-2	CASSLGVAGVTGELFF	TGTGCCAGCAGCTTAGGGGTAGCGGGGGTAACCGGGGAGCTGTTTTTT
TRBD1	TRBV14	.	TRBJ1-2	CASSRLGQNYGYTF	TGTGCCAGCAGCCGCCTGGGACAGAACTATGGCTACACCTTC
.	TRBV30	.	TRBJ2-3	CAWSTGVADTQYF	TGTGCCTGGAGCACGGGGGTGGCAGATACGCAGTATTTT
.	TRBV6-1	.	TRBJ2-7	CASSPGRGSYEQYF	TGTGCCAGCAGCCCAGGACGGGGTTCCTACGAGCAGTACTTC
TRBD2	TRBV7-2	.	TRBJ2-3	CASSLGGGQRDTQYF	TGTGCCAGCAGCTTAGGCGGGGGGCAAAGAGATACGCAGTATTTT
TRBD1	TRBV2	few	TRBJ1-1	CASTGDSNTEAFF	TGTGCCAGCACTGGGGACAGCAACACTGAAGCTTTCTTT
.	TRBV6-6	few	TRBJ1-2	CASKDPGGDLYGYTF	TGTGCCAGCAAAGACCCGGGGGGGGACTTGTATGGCTACACCTTC
.	TRBV6-5	few	TRBJ1-4	CASSQTASAFGKLFF	TGTGCCAGCAGTCAAACAGCCTCGGCGTTTGGAAAACTGTTTTTT
TRBD1	TRBV30	.	TRBJ2-7	CAWSSGTGWYEQYF	TGTGCCTGGAGTTCCGGGACAGGGTGGTACGAGCAGTACTTC
.	TRBV5-4	.	TRBJ2-1	CASRTDTYNEQFF	TGTGCCAGCAGGACGGACACTTACAATGAGCAGTTCTTC
TRBD2	TRBV2	.	TRBJ2-1	CASSASGRYNEQFF	TGTGCCAGCAGTGCTAGCGGGCGGTACAATGAGCAGTTCTTC
.	TRBV21-1	.	TRBJ2-1	CASSKAEGIYNEQFF	TGTGCCAGCAGCAAAGCGGAGGGCATTTACAATGAGCAGTTCTTC
TRBD2	TRBV7-9	.	TRBJ2-7	CSSSLSGSGGDEQYF	TGTTCCAGCAGCTTATCAGGGTCTGGGGGGGACGAGCAGTACTTC
.	TRBV6-1	.	TRBJ1-1	CASTLQGNTEAFF	TGTGCCAGCACTTTACAGGGGAACACTGAAGCTTTCTTT
.	TRBV25-1	few	TRBJ1-4	CASTDRGATNEKLFF	TGTGCCAGCACCGACAGAGGAGCAACTAATGAAAAACTGTTTTTT
.	TRBV9	.	TRBJ2-7	CASRKGPSGGEQYF	TGTGCCAGCAGGAAGGGGCCGTCGGGTGGCGAGCAGTACTTC
TRBD1	TRBV7-8	.	TRBJ1-1	CASSFGPGGGNTEAFF	TGTGCCAGCAGCTTTGGTCCAGGGGGAGGGAACACTGAAGCTTTCTTT